Each of the 25 T cell receptor beta chains below was sequenced from the same sample in a study of OX40 agonist ivuxolimab in advanced cancers. Assay used: immunoSEQ multiplex PCR; TCRdb lists only in-frame clones, some missing. Of tens of thousands of clones listed, roughly nine tenths are singletons. The specimen comprised CD4+ or CD8+ T cells sorted from blood, sampled in a trial of the OX40 agonist ivuxolimab. These receptors all come from an adult with an advanced solid tumor such as melanoma, head and neck, liver or kidney cancer.

V is TRBV27 and J is TRBJ1-1; D is ambiguous. V was pared by 0 bases and J by 1 base, with 12 bases between. Germline lookup yields CDR1 MNHEY and CDR2 SMNVEV (reference sequence). The CDR3 has 16 amino acids. The CDR3 spells CASSLSGSLTNTEAFF. The CDR3, as DNA: TGTGCCAGCAGTTTATCTGGTTCGTTAACGAACACTGAAGCTTTCTTT.

CDR3 coding DNA: TGTGCCAGCAGCTTAGATGACCTAGCAGCGAACACCGGGGAGCTGTTTTTT. Amino acid sequence: CASSLDDLAANTGELFF. The chain links TRBV11-3 to TRBJ2-2, with D perhaps matching TRBD2 (5 bases). The CDR3 covers 17 residues. V lost 0 bases and J lost 0, with 11 bases in between. Per the germline V gene, CDR1 is SGHNT and CDR2 is YENEEA.

The J gene is TRBJ2-5, the V gene TRBV14; 9 bases agree with TRBD1. Trimming took 4 bases from V and 4 from J; bases not matched to a gene: 4. Looked up from germline, CDR1 is SGHDN and CDR2 is FVKESK. The CDR3 consists of 14 residues. CDR3 DNA sequence: TGTGCCAGCAGCCGAAGGACAGGGGCAGAGACCCAGTACTTC. Translated, it gives CASSRRTGAETQYF.

This clone was seen only once. This chain links TRBV27 with TRBJ1-4, with 7 bases aligning to TRBD1. Germline lookup yields CDR1 MNHEY and CDR2 SMNVEV (reference sequence). The CDR3 has 12 amino acids. J gave up 10 bases and V 5 bases, and 4 bases lay outside the gene matches. CDR3 loop: CASSPRTGKLFF. The DNA of the CDR3 is TGTGCCAGCAGTCCTAGGACAGGAAAACTGTTTTTT.

The chain links TRBV25-1 to TRBJ1-2; 8 bases are shared with TRBD1. This CDR3 is 13 amino acids long. Germline-derived CDR1 and CDR2 are MGHDK and SYGVNS. V gave up 5 bases and J gave up 4 bases; unmatched junction bases: 3. The CDR3 DNA reads as TGTGCCAGCAGTTTAACAGGGGGCTATGGCTACACCTTC. Translation gives CASSLTGGYGYTF.

V and J are TRBV7-3 and TRBJ2-2; D is ambiguous. CDR1 is SGHTA and CDR2 is FQGTGA in the germline V gene. This CDR3 comprises 12 residues. With 5 bases removed from V and 5 bases from J, the gap between germline ends came to 6 bases. This chain's CDR3 is CASSAGTGELFF. The CDR3 nucleotides are TGTGCCAGCAGCGCCGGAACCGGGGAGCTGTTTTTT.

This chain joins TRBV28 and TRBJ2-7, with D maybe TRBD1 (5 bases). The CDR3 sequence is 15 residues long. CDR1 is MDHEN, CDR2 SYDVKM, per germline. Deletions cut 7 bases from V and 0 bases from J, with 16 bases between. In DNA form, the CDR3 reads TGTGCCAGCACCCCCGGTGGTGACAGCTCCTACGAGCAGTACTTC. This sequence encodes CASTPGGDSSYEQYF.

This clone was counted a single time. This chain links TRBV7-3 with TRBJ2-7; tentatively, D is TRBD1 or TRBD2 (6 bases each). The CDR3 is 15 residues long. Trimming removed 4 bases from V and 5 bases from J, with 18 bases in between. Germline lookup yields CDR1 SGHTA and CDR2 FQGTGA. This chain's CDR3 is CASSSPRGDANEQYF. CDR3 nucleotide sequence: TGTGCCAGCAGCTCACCTAGGGGGGATGCGAACGAGCAGTACTTC.

In regard to this clone: Since a much larger clone is just one base distant, this may be a read error. The chain carries TRBV6-6 and TRBJ2-5, with D possibly TRBD2 on 5 matching bases. V was clipped by 6 bases and J by 4 bases, with 9 bases between them. Per the germline V gene, CDR1 is MNHNY and CDR2 is SVGAGI (reference sequence). The CDR3 has 12 amino acids. CDR3 nucleotides: TGTGCCAGCAGCCAGGCGGGAGAGACCCAGTACTTC. It yields the protein CASSQAGETQYF.

The sample holds one count of this clone. V is TRBV11-2 and J is TRBJ2-7; D is tentatively TRBD1 or TRBD2 (5 bases each). V shed 0 bases and J shed 3 bases, with 15 bases lying between them. This CDR3 is 16 amino acids long. In germline, CDR1 is SGHAT, CDR2 FQNNGV. The DNA for the CDR3 is TGTGCCAGCAGCTTAGAGGTCGAGGGGACGTACTACGAGCAGTACTTC. Residues: CASSLEVEGTYYEQYF.

The genes are TRBV27 and TRBJ2-7; TRBD2 matches at 9 bases. The V segment lost 6 bases and the J segment 6 bases; nucleotides outside the gene matches: 12. The germline V gene has CDR1 MNHEY and CDR2 SMNVEV (reference sequence). This CDR3 is built from 15 residues. CDR3 in DNA: TGTGCCAGCAGCCCCTCCGCGGGAGGGCCAGGCGAGCAGTACTTC. Translation: CASSPSAGGPGEQYF.

The chain joins TRBV27 to TRBJ2-3, with 7 nucleotides matching TRBD2. The CDR3 consists of 20 residues. The V segment lost 0 bases and the J segment 3 bases; nucleotides outside the gene matches: 18. The V gene's germline CDR1 is MNHEY and CDR2 SMNVEV (reference sequence). CDR3 loop: CASSLSFGEVSGSQTDTQYF. The CDR3 DNA follows: TGTGCCAGCAGTTTATCGTTCGGGGAGGTTAGCGGGTCCCAAACAGATACGCAGTATTTT.

The chain carries TRBV27 and TRBJ2-7, with 10 nucleotides matching TRBD1. V dropped 8 bases and J dropped 3; count of bases not matched to a gene: 7. This CDR3 is built from 14 residues. Germline CDR1 is MNHEY and CDR2 is SMNVEV (reference sequence). The CDR3 loop reads CASGPGTGVYEQYF. As DNA, the CDR3 is TGTGCCAGCGGACCCGGGACAGGGGTCTACGAGCAGTACTTC.

V usage is TRBV19 and J usage is TRBJ1-1; D remains ambiguous. Trimming removed 1 base at V and 0 bases at J, with 9 bases between. Germline V lookup: CDR1 LNHDA, CDR2 SQIVND (reference sequence). This CDR3 region has 15 residues. This CDR3 reads CASSIVWALNTEAFF. The DNA for the CDR3 is TGTGCCAGTAGTATAGTTTGGGCGCTGAACACTGAAGCTTTCTTT. Together with reference TRBV19 and TRBJ1-1, the CDR3 gives the full variable domain: DGGITQSPKYLFRKEGQNVTLSCEQNLNHDAMYWYRQDPGQGLRLIYYSQIVNDFQKGDIAEGYSVSREKKESFPLTVTSAQKNPTAFYLCASSIVWALNTEAFFGQGTRLTVV.

This rearrangement joins TRBV5-1 to TRBJ1-2, with 9 bases that match TRBD1. Trimming at V came to 1 base and at J to 8 bases, leaving 9 bases not matched to a gene. This CDR3 has 15 amino acids. Germline assignment: CDR1 SGHRS and CDR2 YFSETQ. In nucleotides, the CDR3 is TGCGCCAGCAGCTTGACAGGGGGCGCAGGATGGGGCTACACCTTC. Its translation: CASSLTGGAGWGYTF.

This clone was detected only once. This rearrangement joins TRBV13 to TRBJ1-3, with 7 bases aligning to TRBD1. There are 18 residues in the CDR3. CDR1 PRHDT and CDR2 FYEKMQ come from the germline V gene (reference sequence). Germline trimming cut 4 bases from V and 0 bases from J; bases unmatched to any gene: 12. The DNA for the CDR3 is TGTGCCAGCAGCTCATGGGGACAGAGCGCACTCTCTGGAAACACCATATATTTT. Encoded protein: CASSSWGQSALSGNTIYF.

This sequence joins TRBV7-3 and TRBJ2-3, with TRBD1 as a possible D gene (5 bases). CDR3 length: 15 residues. The germline V and J ends were trimmed by 4 bases and 4 bases, with 15 bases remaining between them. Germline V gene lookup returns CDR1 SGHTA and CDR2 FQGTGA. The CDR3 DNA reads as TGTGCCAGCAGCTCCGGCCAGGGATTATCAGATACGCAGTATTTT. It translates to CASSSGQGLSDTQYF.

Concerning this clone itself: The sample has other DNA sequences that encode this CDR3 too. V and J are TRBV27 and TRBJ2-7, with TRBD2 as a possible D gene (5 bases). Germline V gene sequence: CDR1 MNHEY, CDR2 SMNVEV (reference sequence). V was cut by 2 bases and J by 2 bases, with 7 bases left in between. The CDR3 contains 13 residues. In DNA, the CDR3 is TGTGCCAGCAGTTTAGGACTGGCCTACGAGCAGTACTTC. Its translation: CASSLGLAYEQYF.

V is TRBV18 and J is TRBJ1-1, with 7 bases fitting TRBD1. Germline trimming cut 6 bases from V and 0 bases from J; bases unmatched to any gene: 4. Germline values: CDR1 KGHSH, CDR2 LQKENI. The CDR3 consists of 14 residues. CDR3 nucleotides: TGTGCCAGCTCCCACGGGACAGTGAACACTGAAGCTTTCTTT. This sequence encodes CASSHGTVNTEAFF.

The genes are TRBV5-8 and TRBJ1-5; 7 bases line up with TRBD1. The CDR3 spans 14 residues. Per the germline V gene, CDR1 is SGHTS and CDR2 is YDEGEE. V dropped 3 bases and J dropped 5; count of bases not matched to a gene: 5. This chain's CDR3 is CASSYRTGHQPQHF. CDR3 sequence (DNA): TGTGCCAGCAGCTACAGGACAGGCCATCAGCCCCAGCATTTT.

The chain links TRBV10-3 to TRBJ1-5; D is unclear. V lost 6 bases to trimming and J lost 3 bases, with 12 bases between them. Germline V gene lookup returns CDR1 ENHRY and CDR2 SYGVKD. The CDR3 is 14 amino acids. CDR3 bases: TGTGCCATCAGGGCGGGGAGCGACAATCAGCCCCAGCATTTT. Translated, it gives CAIRAGSDNQPQHF.

This chain links TRBV6-5 with TRBJ2-7, with a weak D call TRBD2 (5 bases). CDR1 is MNHEY and CDR2 is SVGAGI in the germline V gene. Trimming removed 6 bases from V and 1 base from J, with 7 bases in between. The CDR3 contains 12 residues. The CDR3, as DNA: TGTGCCAGCAGCCCGGGATCCTACGAGCAGTACTTC. This encodes CASSPGSYEQYF.

V is TRBV13 and J is TRBJ2-7; possibly TRBD1 for D (6 bases). V lost 5 bases and J 0 bases, leaving 11 bases between the germline ends. From germline, CDR1 is PRHDT and CDR2 FYEKMQ (reference sequence). The CDR3 is made up of 14 amino acids. CDR3 sequence (DNA): TGTGCCAGCAGCCGCAGGGGCCACTCCTACGAGCAGTACTTC. Translation: CASSRRGHSYEQYF. The variable domain in full, with the rest retrieved from reference TRBV13 and TRBJ2-7, is AAGVIQSPRHLIKEKRETATLKCYPIPRHDTVYWYQQGPGQDPQFLISFYEKMQSDKGSIPDRFSAQQFSDYHSELNMSSLELGDSALYFCASSRRGHSYEQYFGPGTRLTVT.

This clone is medium-sized in the sample. The chain couples TRBV29-1 to TRBJ1-1; 7 nucleotides agree with TRBD1. After removal of 4 bases from V and 1 base from J, the junction contained 6 bases not matched to a gene. There are 14 residues in the CDR3. CDR1 is SQVTM and CDR2 is ANQGSEA in the germline V gene. CDR3 in amino acids: CSVVPGQTNTEAFF. CDR3 DNA: TGCAGCGTTGTACCGGGACAGACGAACACTGAAGCTTTCTTT.

The genes are TRBV28 and TRBJ2-3; the D gene is possibly TRBD2 (6 bases). Per germline, CDR1 MDHEN and CDR2 SYDVKM. This CDR3 region has 16 residues. Trimming removed 3 bases from V and 3 bases from J, with 16 bases in between. The CDR3 loop is CASSLRRRDWTDTQYF. CDR3 nucleotides: TGTGCCAGCAGTTTGCGCCGCAGGGACTGGACAGATACGCAGTATTTT.